The clone carrying this T cell receptor beta chain was counted only a few times. Its antigen is not identified. These data originate in a study of T cell repertoires in cytomegalovirus infection. About the research overall: Carrying CMV and the relevant HLA type showed in public TCR beta signatures.

TCRdb ran MiXCR on the reads and lists one entry per CDR3 protein. Found here are 450,000 to 650,000 distinct CDR3 sequences, about a quarter of them singletons; the top ten hold under 15%. General study findings and limits: CMV carriers with the relevant HLA were identified by cumulative public TCR beta family frequency. In two of eight donors, the top clonotype was HLA-C-restricted CMV-specific.

J gave up 2 bases and V 1 base, and 15 bases lay outside the gene matches. The CDR3 contains 19 residues. Germline CDR1 SGHTA, CDR2 FQGNSA. The origin of this receptor is a human donor in good health (CMV status not recorded). Some clones in this sample may be carry-over from other donors' samples. Sequencing was carried out using PBMCs. The rearrangement uses TRBV7-2 and TRBJ2-3; 7 bases align to TRBD2. The CDR3 DNA follows: TGTGCCAGCAGCTTAGGGCGGGGACTAACTCCGATAGTCACAGATACGCAGTATTTT. Its protein product is CASSLGRGLTPIVTDTQYF.